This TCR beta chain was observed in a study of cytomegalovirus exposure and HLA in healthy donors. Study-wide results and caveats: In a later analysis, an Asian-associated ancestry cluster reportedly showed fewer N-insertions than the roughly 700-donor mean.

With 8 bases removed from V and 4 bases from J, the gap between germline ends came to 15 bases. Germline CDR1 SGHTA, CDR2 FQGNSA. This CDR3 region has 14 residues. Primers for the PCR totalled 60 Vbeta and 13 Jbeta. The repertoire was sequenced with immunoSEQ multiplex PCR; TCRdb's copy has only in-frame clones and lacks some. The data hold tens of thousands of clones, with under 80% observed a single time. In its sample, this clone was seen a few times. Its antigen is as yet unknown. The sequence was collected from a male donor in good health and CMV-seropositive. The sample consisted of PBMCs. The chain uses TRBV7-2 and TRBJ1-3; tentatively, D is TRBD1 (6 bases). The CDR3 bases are TGTGCCAGCCAACGGGGGGCGTCGGGAAACACCATATATTTT. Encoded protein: CASQRGASGNTIYF.